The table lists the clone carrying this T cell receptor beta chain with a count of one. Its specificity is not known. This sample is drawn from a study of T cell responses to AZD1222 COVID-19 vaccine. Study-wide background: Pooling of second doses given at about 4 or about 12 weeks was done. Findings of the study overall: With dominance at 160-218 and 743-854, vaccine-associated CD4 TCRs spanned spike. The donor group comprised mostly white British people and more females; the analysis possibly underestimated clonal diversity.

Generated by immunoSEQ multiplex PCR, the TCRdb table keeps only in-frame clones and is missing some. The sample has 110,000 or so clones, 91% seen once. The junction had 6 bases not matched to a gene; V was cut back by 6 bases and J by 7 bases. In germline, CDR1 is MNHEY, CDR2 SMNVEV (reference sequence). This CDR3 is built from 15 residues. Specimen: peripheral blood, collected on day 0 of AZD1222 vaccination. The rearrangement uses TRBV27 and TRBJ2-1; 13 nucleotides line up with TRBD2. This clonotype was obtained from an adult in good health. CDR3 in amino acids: CASSSGTSGKNEQFF. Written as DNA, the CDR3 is TGTGCCAGCAGCTCTGGGACTAGCGGGAAGAATGAGCAGTTCTTC.